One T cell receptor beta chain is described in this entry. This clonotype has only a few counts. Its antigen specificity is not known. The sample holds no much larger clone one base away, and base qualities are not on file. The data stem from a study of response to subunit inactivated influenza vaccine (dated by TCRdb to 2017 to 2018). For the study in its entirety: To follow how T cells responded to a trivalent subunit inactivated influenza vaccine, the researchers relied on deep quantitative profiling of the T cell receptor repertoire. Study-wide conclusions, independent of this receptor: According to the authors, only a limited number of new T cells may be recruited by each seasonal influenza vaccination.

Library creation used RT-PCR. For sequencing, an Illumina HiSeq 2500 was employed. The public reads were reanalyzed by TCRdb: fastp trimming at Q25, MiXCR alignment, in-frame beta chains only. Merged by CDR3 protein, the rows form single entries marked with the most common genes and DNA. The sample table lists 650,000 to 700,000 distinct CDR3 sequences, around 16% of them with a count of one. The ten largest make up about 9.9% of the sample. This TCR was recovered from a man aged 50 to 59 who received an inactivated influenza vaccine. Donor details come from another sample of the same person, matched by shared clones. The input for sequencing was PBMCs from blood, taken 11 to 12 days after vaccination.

The nucleotide sequence reads TGTGCCAGCAGCTTAGAGGGGACAGGGGGCGCCTACAATGAGCAGTTCTTC. Translated, this gives CASSLEGTGGAYNEQFF. In this chain, TRBV11-2 is recombined with TRBJ2-1; the central 12 bases match TRBD1. Trimming removed 0 bases from V and 2 bases from J; the gene matches leave 2 bases unexplained. The CDR3 runs 17 amino acids, cysteine and phenylalanine included. The read is trimmed to its CDR3 DNA, 51 bases read in frame from base 1. CDR1 and CDR2 (SGHAT, FQNNGV) derive from the germline V gene. Here the CDR3 is joined to the reference TRBV11-2 and TRBJ2-1 genes, and the full variable domain is: EAGVAQSPRYKIIEKRQSVAFWCNPISGHATLYWYQQILGQGPKLLIQFQNNGVVDDSQLPKDRFSAERLKGVDSTLKIQPAKLEDSAVYLCASSLEGTGGAYNEQFFGPGTRLTVL.